One and the same sample provided the 32 T cell receptor beta chains below, sequenced in a study of blood T cell repertoires in COVID-19. Assay: immunoSEQ multiplex PCR; the TCRdb copy retains only in-frame clones and omits some. The sample yields approximately 100,000 clones, approximately 87% seen once. Sequenced sample: peripheral blood. The receptor set was obtained from a woman aged 55-69 years with acute or convalescent COVID-19.

The chain combines TRBV7-9 with TRBJ1-1; D may be TRBD1 (5 bases). The CDR3 is 13 residues long. Germline values: CDR1 SEHNR, CDR2 FQNEAQ (reference sequence). V lost 5 bases and J 5 bases, leaving 12 bases between the germline ends. Here the CDR3 reads CASSQDSFTEAFF. In DNA form, the CDR3 reads TGTGCCAGCAGCCAAGACAGCTTTACTGAAGCTTTCTTT.

The J gene is TRBJ2-7, the V gene TRBV13, with TRBD2 matching over 12 bases. Per the germline V gene, CDR1 is PRHDT and CDR2 is FYEKMQ (reference sequence). Germline trimming cut 5 bases from V and 4 bases from J; bases unmatched to any gene: 6. The CDR3 is made up of 15 amino acids. The CDR3 DNA reads TGTGCCAGCAGCCCCCGACTAGCGGGGGTGTACGAGCAGTACTTC. Its translation: CASSPRLAGVYEQYF.

This clone was observed a handful of times. The genes are TRBV6-5 and TRBJ2-3; 7 nucleotides match TRBD2. From germline, CDR1 is MNHEY and CDR2 SVGAGI. Losses at the gene ends were 2 bases for V and 2 bases for J; bases not matched to a gene: 4. The length of the CDR3 is 15 residues. CDR3 nucleotides: TGTGCCAGCAGTTACGGGAGGGCCGTCACAGATACGCAGTATTTT. Translation: CASSYGRAVTDTQYF.

The chain has TRBV28 and TRBJ1-5; 10 bases match TRBD1. The CDR3 totals 16 residues. Germline loops: CDR1 MDHEN, CDR2 SYDVKM. The V gene end was trimmed by 5 bases and the J gene end by 2 bases; junction bases not matched to a gene: 6. CDR3 coding DNA: TGTGCCAGCAGTGAGACCGGGACAGGGGGCAATCAGCCCCAGCATTTT. Translated, it gives CASSETGTGGNQPQHF.

The rearrangement links TRBV28 to TRBJ1-1, with D hard to call. Trimming shortened V by 1 base and J by 6 bases, and 12 bases separated the two germline ends. This CDR3 is built from 14 residues. Germline V gene data show CDR1 as MDHEN and CDR2 as SYDVKM. The CDR3 loop reads CASSLYPELAEAFF. In DNA, the CDR3 is TGTGCCAGCAGTTTATACCCGGAGCTGGCTGAAGCTTTCTTT.

The chain joins TRBV27 to TRBJ2-5; 8 bases fit TRBD2. Trimming took 10 bases from V and 4 from J; bases not matched to a gene: 20. Looked up from germline, CDR1 is MNHEY and CDR2 is SMNVEV (reference sequence). This CDR3 has 17 residues. The CDR3 region is CATRPGRGGFVGETQYF. The DNA for the CDR3 is TGTGCCACCCGCCCGGGGCGCGGGGGGTTCGTGGGAGAGACCCAGTACTTC.

This clone came up a few times. The chain joins TRBV6-5 to TRBJ1-3; a possible D gene is TRBD1 (5 bases). V lost 4 bases to trimming and J lost 0 bases, with 7 bases between them. CDR1 MNHEY and CDR2 SVGAGI come from the germline V gene. The CDR3 extends over 14 amino acids. The chain's CDR3 is CASSLQDSGNTIYF. The CDR3 DNA sequence: TGTGCCAGCAGTTTACAGGACTCTGGAAACACCATATATTTT.

This clone was recorded a few times. The chain recombines TRBV18 with TRBJ1-5; 12 nucleotides match TRBD1. CDR3 length equals 21 residues. V gave up 1 base and J gave up 2 bases; unmatched junction bases: 15. CDR1 KGHSH and CDR2 LQKENI come from the germline V gene. For the CDR3, the DNA is TGTGCCAGCTCACCACTCCTGCTAGGGACAGGGGGCAGGGAGGGCAATCAGCCCCAGCATTTT. Translation gives CASSPLLLGTGGREGNQPQHF.

The chain is built from TRBV18 and TRBJ1-1; D not certain. The CDR3 runs 13 residues. V dropped 7 bases and J dropped 1 base, with 10 bases sitting between them. Germline V gives CDR1 KGHSH, CDR2 LQKENI. The CDR3 DNA reads TGTGCCAGCTTCAGTGCACCGAACACTGAAGCTTTCTTT. It yields the protein CASFSAPNTEAFF. The variable domain in full, with the rest retrieved from reference TRBV18 and TRBJ1-1, is NAGVMQNPRHLVRRRGQEARLRCSPMKGHSHVYWYRQLPEEGLKFMVYLQKENIIDESGMPKERFSAEFPKEGPSILRIQQVVRGDSAAYFCASFSAPNTEAFFGQGTRLTVV.

The chain has TRBV28 and TRBJ1-2, with D possibly being TRBD1 (6 bases). Germline loops: CDR1 MDHEN, CDR2 SYDVKM. This CDR3 is built from 11 residues. V was cut by 3 bases and J by 10 bases, with 9 bases left in between. The CDR3 bases are TGTGCCAGCAGTTTCCGGACAGACTACACCTTC. Protein sequence: CASSFRTDYTF.

This clone has only one observation. The chain is built from TRBV28 and TRBJ1-2, with 11 bases fitting TRBD1. Trimming removed 8 bases from V and 5 bases from J; junction bases left unmatched: 7. The V gene's germline CDR1 is MDHEN and CDR2 SYDVKM. CDR3 length equals 14 residues. CDR3 coding DNA: TGTGCCAGCGAGGCGGGACAGGGGGGATATGGCTACACCTTC. It is translated as CASEAGQGGYGYTF.

V and J are TRBV15 and TRBJ2-7, with TRBD2 matching 9 bases. CDR3 length equals 19 residues. CDR1 is LNHNV, CDR2 YYDKDF, per germline (reference sequence). V trimming: 5 bases; J trimming: 2 bases; junction bases outside the gene matches: 19. CDR3 protein: CATSLEITFSGGATYEQYF. The CDR3, as DNA: TGTGCCACCAGCCTAGAGATCACCTTTAGCGGGGGAGCCACCTACGAGCAGTACTTC. Full variable domain (outside the CDR3, taken from reference TRBV15 and TRBJ2-7): DAMVIQNPRYQVTQFGKPVTLSCSQTLNHNVMYWYQQKSSQAPKLLFHYYDKDFNNEADTPDNFQSRRPNTSFCFLDIRSPGLGDTAMYLCATSLEITFSGGATYEQYFGPGTRLTVT.

The chain uses TRBV5-1 and TRBJ2-1; tentatively, D is TRBD2 (6 bases). Germline assignment: CDR1 SGHRS and CDR2 YFSETQ. This CDR3 comprises 16 residues. Trimming shortened V by 4 bases and J by 0 bases, and 14 bases separated the two germline ends. CDR3 sequence (DNA): TGCGCCAGCAGCCCTGCGGGGTCAAGCTCCTACAATGAGCAGTTCTTC. Translation: CASSPAGSSSYNEQFF.

This clone was found once. The rearrangement joins TRBV7-9 to TRBJ2-3, with TRBD2 matching over 9 bases. V shed 5 bases, J shed 4 bases, and the junction held 13 bases outside the gene matches. Germline CDR1 reads SEHNR; CDR2 reads FQNEAQ (reference sequence). This CDR3 has 17 residues. The CDR3 nucleotides read TGTGCCAGCAGCGTACCGGGACTAGCATGGAGGTCAGATACGCAGTATTTT. It translates to CASSVPGLAWRSDTQYF.

V and J are TRBV4-2 and TRBJ2-6, with D unclear. V lost 4 bases and J 0 bases, leaving 4 bases between the germline ends. The germline CDR1 and CDR2 sequences are LGHNA and YNFKEQ. CDR3 length equals 14 residues. The CDR3 sequence: CASSLYSGANVLTF. DNA for the CDR3: TGTGCCAGCAGCCTCTACTCTGGGGCCAACGTCCTGACTTTC.

This clone was seen only a few times. This rearrangement joins TRBV12-3 or TRBV12-4 to TRBJ1-2; D is ambiguous. The CDR3 runs to 13 residues. Trimming cost V 7 bases and J 4 bases, with 13 bases left between them. The CDR3 DNA follows: TGTGCCAGCACCGAACAGTCCTTCTATGGCTACACCTTC. This gives the protein CASTEQSFYGYTF.

This sequence joins TRBV15 and TRBJ2-1; D is uncertain. Germline values: CDR1 LNHNV, CDR2 YYDKDF (reference sequence). The V end was cut by 5 bases, the J end by 6 bases, with 14 bases between. The CDR3 extends over 14 amino acids. CDR3 in amino acids: CATSDPRRGNEQFF. In nucleotides, the CDR3 is TGTGCCACCAGCGACCCCCGCCGAGGCAATGAGCAGTTCTTC.

This clone was seen a single time. The J gene is TRBJ1-1, the V gene TRBV19; tentative D call: TRBD1 (6 bases). The CDR3 contains 13 residues. Germline assignment: CDR1 LNHDA and CDR2 SQIVND (reference sequence). The V end was cut by 1 base, the J end by 4 bases, with 7 bases between. CDR3 nucleotide sequence: TGTGCCAGTAGTATAGCCAGGGGCACTGAAGCTTTCTTT. Protein: CASSIARGTEAFF. Based on the CDR3 plus reference TRBV19 and TRBJ1-1, the full variable domain is DGGITQSPKYLFRKEGQNVTLSCEQNLNHDAMYWYRQDPGQGLRLIYYSQIVNDFQKGDIAEGYSVSREKKESFPLTVTSAQKNPTAFYLCASSIARGTEAFFGQGTRLTVV.

This chain links TRBV4-3 with TRBJ1-1; D is possibly TRBD1 (5 bases). The CDR3 covers 14 residues. Trimming took 1 base from V and 1 from J, leaving 7 bases between them. CDR1 and CDR2 (germline): LGHNA, YSLEER. The CDR3 loop is CASSQAGRNTEAFF. CDR3 DNA: TGCGCCAGCAGCCAAGCAGGGCGGAACACTGAAGCTTTCTTT.

This clone was seen only once. V gene TRBV7-8 combines with J gene TRBJ2-2; perhaps TRBD2 as D (6 bases). V lost 5 bases to trimming and J lost 4 bases, with 11 bases between them. The CDR3 is 14 residues long. CDR1 and CDR2 (germline): SGHVS, FQNEAQ. CDR3 coding DNA: TGTGCCAGCAGCCAAGGGACTGGCACCGGGGAGCTGTTTTTT. Translated, it gives CASSQGTGTGELFF.

The chain is built from TRBV4-1 and TRBJ2-5; TRBD2 matches 7 bases. The CDR3 covers 16 residues. J was trimmed by 5 bases and V by 1 base; bases with no gene match: 10. Germline V gene sequence: CDR1 MGHRA, CDR2 YSYEKL. The CDR3 nucleotides read TGCGCCAGCAGCCAAGGATATTTCGGGGAGGGGGAGACCCAGTACTTC. Its protein is CASSQGYFGEGETQYF.

The chain has TRBV2 and TRBJ1-4; maybe TRBD1 (6 bases). The CDR3 covers 12 residues. CDR1 SNHLY and CDR2 FYNNEI come from the germline V gene. Trimming left V 6 bases short and J 8 bases short, with 10 bases between. The DNA for the CDR3 is TGTGCCAGCAGAACAGGGTACGAAAAACTGTTTTTT. Its protein is CASRTGYEKLFF.

The chain uses TRBV19 and TRBJ1-5; D not certain. The CDR3 covers 13 residues. Trimming left V 5 bases short and J 0 bases short, with 5 bases between. Germline CDR1 is LNHDA and CDR2 is SQIVND (reference sequence). CDR3 in DNA: TGTGCCAGTAGTCAGGCTAGCAATCAGCCCCAGCATTTT. The encoded protein is CASSQASNQPQHF.

The chain is built from TRBV19 and TRBJ1-1; 7 bases are a match to TRBD1. Germline CDR1 is LNHDA and CDR2 is SQIVND (reference sequence). V was pared by 10 bases and J by 0 bases, with 5 bases of the junction left unmatched. The CDR3 sequence is 13 residues long. This CDR3 is CATTDRVNTEAFF. In DNA, the CDR3 is TGTGCCACCACCGACAGGGTGAACACTGAAGCTTTCTTT. Full variable domain (missing parts from reference TRBV19 and TRBJ1-1): DGGITQSPKYLFRKEGQNVTLSCEQNLNHDAMYWYRQDPGQGLRLIYYSQIVNDFQKGDIAEGYSVSREKKESFPLTVTSAQKNPTAFYLCATTDRVNTEAFFGQGTRLTVV.

CDR3 loop: CASSWTGDFYEQYF. For the CDR3, the DNA is TGCGCCAGCAGCTGGACAGGCGATTTCTACGAGCAGTACTTC. V is TRBV5-1 and J is TRBJ2-7, with 7 bases that match TRBD1. With 3 bases clipped from V and 3 bases from J, the junction kept 6 bases outside the gene matches. Germline values: CDR1 SGHRS, CDR2 YFSETQ. The CDR3 totals 14 residues.

The rearrangement joins TRBV6-5 to TRBJ1-1; D call uncertain. Trimming took off 2 bases at V and 6 bases at J, with 10 bases between the two ends. The CDR3 consists of 13 residues. Germline CDR1 and CDR2: MNHEY and SVGAGI. CDR3 DNA: TGTGCCAGCAGTTACGAGGGTCGGGCTGAAGCTTTCTTT. Amino acids: CASSYEGRAEAFF.

This clone was seen a single time. The chain joins TRBV19 to TRBJ2-5, with 8 nucleotides matching TRBD2. Germline V gives CDR1 LNHDA, CDR2 SQIVND (reference sequence). This CDR3 is 14 amino acids long. Germline trimming cut 5 bases from V and 4 bases from J; bases unmatched to any gene: 6. CDR3 nucleotides: TGTGCCAGTAGTCCTGGCGGGGGGCCAGAGACCCAGTACTTC. Translated, it gives CASSPGGGPETQYF.

The chain employs TRBV30 and TRBJ2-4; 8 nucleotides match TRBD2. The length of the CDR3 is 14 residues. Germline CDR1 and CDR2: GTSNPN and SVGIG (reference sequence). V lost 1 base and J lost 7; bases outside the gene matches: 6. The CDR3 loop reads CAWSGAGGGNIQYF. For the CDR3, the DNA is TGTGCCTGGAGTGGCGCCGGGGGGGGGAACATTCAGTACTTC.

This clone was recorded at least ten times. This same CDR3 is encoded by further DNA sequences in the sample. The chain recombines TRBV27 with TRBJ1-5; D not certain. The CDR3 runs 10 residues. Trimming took off 9 bases at V and 16 bases at J, with 16 bases between the two ends. CDR1 and CDR2 from the germline V gene are MNHEY and SMNVEV (reference sequence). CDR3: CARGRILPHF. The CDR3 nucleotides are TGTGCCAGGGGCCGTATCCTACCTCATTTT.

There are a few counts of this clone. The chain carries TRBV7-9 and TRBJ1-2, with D unresolved. CDR1 SEHNR and CDR2 FQNEAQ come from the germline V gene (reference sequence). CDR3 length: 16 residues. Trimming took off 3 bases at V and 0 bases at J, with 14 bases between the two ends. CDR3 bases: TGTGCCAGCAGCTTGTCCACAGATGGCCCTAACTATGGCTACACCTTC. Translating gives CASSLSTDGPNYGYTF. The variable domain in full, with the rest retrieved from reference TRBV7-9 and TRBJ1-2, is DTGVSQNPRHKITKRGQNVTFRCDPISEHNRLYWYRQTLGQGPEFLTYFQNEAQLEKSRLLSDRFSAERPKGSFSTLEIQRTEQGDSAMYLCASSLSTDGPNYGYTFGSGTRLTVV.

The J gene is TRBJ2-5, the V gene TRBV19, with a weak D call TRBD1 (5 bases). The CDR3 runs to 13 residues. Trimming shortened V by 2 bases and J by 4 bases, and 8 bases separated the two germline ends. Germline CDR1 reads LNHDA; CDR2 reads SQIVND (reference sequence). The CDR3 DNA reads as TGTGCCAGTAGTATATCAGGGCCAGAGACCCAGTACTTC. Translated: CASSISGPETQYF.

This chain links TRBV5-6 with TRBJ1-2; 7 positions match TRBD1. The CDR3 is 13 residues long. Germline CDR1 reads SGHDT; CDR2 reads YYEEEE. Unmatched junction bases numbered 4, after V lost 1 base and J lost 7 bases. CDR3 loop: CASSLWAGGGYTF. For the CDR3, the DNA is TGTGCCAGCAGCTTGTGGGCAGGGGGTGGCTACACCTTC.